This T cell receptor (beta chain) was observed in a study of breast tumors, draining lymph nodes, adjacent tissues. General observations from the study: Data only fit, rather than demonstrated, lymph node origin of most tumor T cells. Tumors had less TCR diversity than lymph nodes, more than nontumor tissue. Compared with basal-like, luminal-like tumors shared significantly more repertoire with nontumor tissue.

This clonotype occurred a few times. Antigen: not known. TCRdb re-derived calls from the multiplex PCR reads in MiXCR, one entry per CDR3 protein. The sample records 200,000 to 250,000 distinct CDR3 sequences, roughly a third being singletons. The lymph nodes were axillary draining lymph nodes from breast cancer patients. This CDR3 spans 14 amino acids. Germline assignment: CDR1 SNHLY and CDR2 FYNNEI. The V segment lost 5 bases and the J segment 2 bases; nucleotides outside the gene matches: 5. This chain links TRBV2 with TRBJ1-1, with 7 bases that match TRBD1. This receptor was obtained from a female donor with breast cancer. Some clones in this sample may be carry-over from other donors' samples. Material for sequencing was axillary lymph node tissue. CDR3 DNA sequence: TGTGCCAGCAGTCGGGACAGATTCAACACTGAAGCTTTCTTT. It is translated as CASSRDRFNTEAFF.